One T cell receptor beta chain is described in this entry. What it binds is not known. The entry originates in a study of T cell responses to AZD1222 COVID-19 vaccine. Notes on the study in general: Without day 14 samples, only post-peak T cell repertoires were studied. Spike was spanned by vaccine-associated CD4 TCRs, which were dominant at 160-218 and 743-854. Baseline serostatus was positive in only six AZD1222 recipients. Clonal diversity may have been underestimated, and the donors were mostly white British, with more females than males.

Produced via immunoSEQ multiplex PCR; TCRdb's table is partial and in-frame only. The data contain about 110,000 clones, 85% to 90% of them singletons. The CDR3 length is 14 residues. Germline V gene data show CDR1 as LGHDT and CDR2 as YNNKEL (reference sequence). Germline trimming cut 4 bases from V and 5 bases from J; bases unmatched to any gene: 6. Sequencing used peripheral blood, obtained on day 0 of AZD1222 vaccination. V is TRBV3-1 (or the pseudogene TRBV3-2) and J is TRBJ2-7; 9 bases fit TRBD1. The clonotype originates from an adult in good health. The CDR3: CASSPSTGGHEQYF. CDR3 bases: TGTGCCAGCAGCCCTTCAACAGGGGGCCACGAGCAGTACTTC.